Listed here are 17 T cell receptor beta chains from one sample, sequenced in a study of blood T cells in healthy people across ages. Alongside a J-beta primer mix, a sample-barcoded 5' primer served in a second PCR lasting about 7 to 12 cycles. One entry per CDR3 protein results from TCRdb running MiXCR on the 5' RACE reads. The sample yields hundreds of thousands of distinct CDR3 sequences, approximately 53% seen once. The sequencing sample was made of blood. These receptors were taken from a man between 35 and 55 years old in good health.

The chain recombines TRBV3-1 with TRBJ1-2; 8 bases are shared with TRBD1. Looked up from germline, CDR1 is LGHDT and CDR2 is YNNKEL (reference sequence). The V and J ends lost 5 bases and 7 bases, in that order; junction bases with no gene match: 3. The CDR3 is 12 residues long. CDR3 DNA sequence: TGTGCCAGCAGCGCCGGGACAGGTGGCTACACCTTC. Residues: CASSAGTGGYTF.

This chain joins TRBV5-1 and TRBJ1-2, with 11 positions matching TRBD1. Germline trimming cut 0 bases from V and 4 bases from J; bases unmatched to any gene: 2. The germline V gene has CDR1 SGHRS and CDR2 YFSETQ. The CDR3 covers 15 residues. The DNA for the CDR3 is TGCGCCAGCAGCTTGGGGACAGGGGGCGCCTATGGCTACACCTTC. Its translation: CASSLGTGGAYGYTF.

This clonotype is a singleton in its sample. V and J are TRBV7-2 and TRBJ2-1, with D maybe TRBD1 (5 bases). Trimming removed 5 bases from V and 10 bases from J, with 18 bases in between. The CDR3 loop spans 14 amino acids. The germline V gene encodes CDR1 SGHTA and CDR2 FQGNSA. CDR3 in DNA: TGTGCCAGCAGCCCCCGGTTCCAGGGCGCCGAGCAGTTCTTC. Encoded protein: CASSPRFQGAEQFF.

The chain couples TRBV5-1 to TRBJ2-3; TRBD2 might be the D (5 bases). Per germline, CDR1 SGHRS and CDR2 YFSETQ. Trimming took off 0 bases at V and 0 bases at J, with 11 bases between the two ends. The CDR3 sequence is 16 residues long. DNA of the CDR3: TGCGCCAGCAGCTTGGAAGCTAGCTCCAGCACAGATACGCAGTATTTT. Translated, it gives CASSLEASSSTDTQYF. Full variable domain (outside the CDR3, taken from reference TRBV5-1 and TRBJ2-3): KAGVTQTPRYLIKTRGQQVTLSCSPISGHRSVSWYQQTPGQGLQFLFEYFSETQRNKGNFPGRFSGRQFSNSRSEMNVSTLELGDSALYLCASSLEASSSTDTQYFGPGTRLTVL.

V gene TRBV5-6 combines with J gene TRBJ2-5, with no clear D. The J call may be in error: the DNA end matches TRBJ2-7 better. Per germline, CDR1 SGHDT and CDR2 YYEEEE. The CDR3 runs to 14 residues. CDR3 in DNA: TGTGCCAGCAGCTTGGAAGAAGGTCAGTACGAGCAGTACTTC. This translates into CASSLEEGQYEQYF.

The chain carries TRBV4-1 and TRBJ1-4; 7 positions match TRBD1. Losses at the gene ends were 4 bases for V and 4 bases for J; bases not matched to a gene: 12. The CDR3 consists of 17 residues. Germline V CDR1 and CDR2: MGHRA, YSYEKL. The DNA of the CDR3 is TGCGCCAGCAGCCCCTCCCCATTACAGGGGATTAATGAAAAACTGTTTTTT. Encoded protein: CASSPSPLQGINEKLFF.

This chain joins TRBV7-8 and TRBJ2-7; D might be TRBD2 (6 bases). The CDR3 covers 12 residues. In germline, CDR1 is SGHVS, CDR2 FQNEAQ. With 8 bases removed from V and 3 bases from J, the gap between germline ends came to 11 bases. The DNA of the CDR3 is TGTGCCAGCGGGACTTTAAACTACGAGCAGTACTTC. The encoded protein is CASGTLNYEQYF. The variable domain in full, completed from reference TRBV7-8 and TRBJ2-7, reads GAGVSQSPRYKVAKRGQDVALRCDPISGHVSLFWYQQALGQGPEFLTYFQNEAQLDKSGLPSDRFFAERPEGSVSTLKIQRTQQEDSAVYLCASGTLNYEQYFGPGTRLTVT.

V and J are TRBV2 and TRBJ2-5, with D possibly TRBD2 on 5 matching bases. The CDR3 is 15 amino acids. The V gene lost 6 bases and the J gene lost 5 bases, with 19 bases spanning the gap. Looked up from germline, CDR1 is SNHLY and CDR2 is FYNNEI. The CDR3 loop reads CASRGRTGGRETQYF. The CDR3 DNA reads TGTGCCAGCAGAGGCAGGACTGGTGGAAGGGAGACCCAGTACTTC.

The gene calls are TRBV29-1 and TRBJ2-7; the D gene is possibly TRBD1 (6 bases). The length of the CDR3 is 13 residues. Trimming took off 3 bases at V and 0 bases at J, with 9 bases between the two ends. The V gene's germline CDR1 is SQVTM and CDR2 ANQGSEA. The CDR3 DNA reads TGCAGCGTTGAGGGACACAGCTCCTACGAGCAGTACTTC. It encodes CSVEGHSSYEQYF.

This clonotype was recorded a few times. This chain connects TRBV7-2 to TRBJ2-7; the D is unclear. There are 13 residues in the CDR3. V shed 2 bases and J shed 3 bases, with 8 bases lying between them. Germline V gives CDR1 SGHTA, CDR2 FQGNSA. CDR3 amino acids: CASSLFKGYEQYF. DNA of the CDR3: TGTGCCAGCAGCTTATTTAAGGGCTACGAGCAGTACTTC. The full variable domain, rest sourced from reference TRBV7-2 and TRBJ2-7, is GAGVSQSPSNKVTEKGKDVELRCDPISGHTALYWYRQSLGQGLEFLIYFQGNSAPDKSGLPSDRFSAERTGGSVSTLTIQRTQQEDSAVYLCASSLFKGYEQYFGPGTRLTVT.

CDR3 nucleotides: TGCAGTGCTAGAGATCGCAGGGGTGAGGCCCTTACCGGGGAGCTGTTTTTT. Translation gives CSARDRRGEALTGELFF. The V call is TRBV20-1, the J call TRBJ2-2; maybe TRBD1 (6 bases). The CDR3 loop spans 17 amino acids. The V end was cut by 0 bases, the J end by 5 bases, with 19 bases between. Germline values: CDR1 DFQATT, CDR2 SNEGSKA (reference sequence).

This clonotype was seen more than once but under ten times. The DNA for the CDR3 is TGTGCCAGCAGTTTGGGATATCGGACTAGCGGGAGAACAGATACGCAGTATTTT. This translates into CASSLGYRTSGRTDTQYF. The genes are TRBV27 and TRBJ2-3, with 13 positions matching TRBD2. The CDR3 spans 18 residues. With 3 bases clipped from V and 3 bases from J, the junction kept 9 bases outside the gene matches. Germline V gives CDR1 MNHEY, CDR2 SMNVEV (reference sequence).

This chain uses TRBV20-1 with TRBJ2-7; 14 bases agree with TRBD2. V was clipped by 3 bases and J by 2 bases; unmatched bases: 9. The germline gives CDR1 DFQATT, CDR2 SNEGSKA (reference sequence). This CDR3 has 17 residues. The CDR3: CSASPPGLAGVAYEQYF. CDR3 in DNA: TGCAGTGCTAGCCCACCGGGACTAGCGGGAGTGGCCTACGAGCAGTACTTC.

This clonotype was found a few times. The chain joins TRBV2 to TRBJ2-3; a possible D gene is TRBD1 (6 bases). V was clipped by 2 bases and J by 0 bases, with 12 bases between them. The CDR3 has 16 amino acids. CDR1 is SNHLY and CDR2 is FYNNEI in the germline V gene. The CDR3 is CASSERTGLSTDTQYF. The CDR3 DNA reads as TGTGCCAGCAGTGAACGAACAGGGCTCAGCACAGATACGCAGTATTTT.

The gene calls are TRBV7-3 and TRBJ2-1; TRBD1 or TRBD2 may be the D gene (5 bases each). The end of the DNA is better explained by TRBJ2-7, so the J call may be wrong. The germline V gene has CDR1 SGHTA and CDR2 FQGTGA. This CDR3 spans 17 amino acids. The CDR3 reads CASSPTHPRGSYNEQYF. CDR3 coding DNA: TGTGCCAGCAGCCCTACCCATCCACGGGGCTCCTACAATGAGCAGTACTTC.

This clonotype was seen a few times. This chain connects TRBV3-1 to TRBJ1-1; 10 bases are a match to TRBD1. The CDR3 is 19 residues long. The ends lost 1 base at V and 3 bases at J; junction bases unmatched: 14. Per the germline V gene, CDR1 is LGHDT and CDR2 is YNNKEL (reference sequence). The CDR3 region is CASSQVLPGTGAPDTEAFF. CDR3 in DNA: TGTGCCAGCAGCCAAGTTCTCCCCGGGACAGGGGCCCCGGACACTGAAGCTTTCTTT.

The chain joins TRBV20-1 to TRBJ2-5; TRBD2 aligns across 10 bases. Germline CDR1 and CDR2: DFQATT and SNEGSKA (reference sequence). The junction had 3 bases not matched to a gene; V was cut back by 0 bases and J by 5 bases. The CDR3 extends over 14 amino acids. The CDR3 DNA reads TGCAGTGCTAGAGACCAAGCGGGGGGGGAGACCCAGTACTTC. Translated: CSARDQAGGETQYF.